This T cell receptor beta chain was profiled in a study of T cells in Graves' hyperthyroidism and ophthalmopathy. General study findings and limits: Most thyroid-expanded clonotypes above 0.001 were also found in blood.

In the ophthalmopathy cohort, Clinical Activity Score was at least 3, NOSPECS grade at least 4, and duration under 3 months. From less than 13 ml of fresh peripheral blood, PBMCs were isolated. Amplification of TCR beta CDR3 regions was performed using RNA transcripts as template. When the TCR CDR3 underwent first-round RT-PCR, the HTBI primer set was used. TCRdb fed the multiplex PCR reads into MiXCR, producing one record per CDR3 protein. The profile shows some 270,000 distinct CDR3 sequences, approximately 23% of them singletons. With respect to this clonotype: Its antigen is still unknown.

This CDR3 has 16 amino acids. Per germline, CDR1 MDHEN and CDR2 SYDVKM. V gave up 2 bases and J gave up 3 bases; unmatched junction bases: 4. Sequencing used blood. The receptor's source is a woman between 35 and 50 years old with Graves' ophthalmopathy. The J gene is TRBJ1-5, the V gene TRBV28; 10 bases fit TRBD1. CDR3 in amino acids: CASSLRGTGVNQPQHF. The CDR3 DNA reads as TGTGCCAGCAGTTTACGTGGGACAGGGGTCAATCAGCCCCAGCATTTT.